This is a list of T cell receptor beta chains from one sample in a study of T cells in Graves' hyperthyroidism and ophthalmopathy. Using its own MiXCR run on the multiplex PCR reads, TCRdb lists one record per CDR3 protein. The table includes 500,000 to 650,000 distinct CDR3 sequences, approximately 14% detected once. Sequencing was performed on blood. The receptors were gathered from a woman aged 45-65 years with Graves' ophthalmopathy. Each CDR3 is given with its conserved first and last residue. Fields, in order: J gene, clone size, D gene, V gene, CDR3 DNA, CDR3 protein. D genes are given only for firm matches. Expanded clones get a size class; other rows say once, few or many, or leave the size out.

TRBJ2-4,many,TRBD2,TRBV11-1,TGTGCCAGCAGCGCCGGGACTAGCGGGCGGGAAAACATTCAGTACTTC,CASSAGTSGRENIQYF
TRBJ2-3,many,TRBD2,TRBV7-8,TGTGCCAGCAGCCACTGGGACTATGAAGGGGCAGATACGCAGTATTTT,CASSHWDYEGADTQYF
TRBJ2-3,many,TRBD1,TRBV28,TGTGCCAGCAGTTGGGGTGGGACAGGGAGGCAAGATACGCAGTATTTT,CASSWGGTGRQDTQYF
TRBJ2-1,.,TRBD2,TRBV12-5,TGTGCTAGTGGTTTGGTACGGTGGACTAGCGGGAGTATAGGTGAGCAGTTCTTC,CASGLVRWTSGSIGEQFF
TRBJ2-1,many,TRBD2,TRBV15,TGTGCCACCAGCAGAGAGGGACTACCAAACAATGAGCAGTTCTTC,CATSREGLPNNEQFF
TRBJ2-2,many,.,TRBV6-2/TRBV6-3,TGTGCCAGCATTAGGGGCCGTACCGGGGAGCTGTTTTTT,CASIRGRTGELFF
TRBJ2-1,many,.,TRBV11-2,TGTGCCAGCAGCTTAGGGGGCCCTGCCTCCTACAATGAGCAGTTCTTC,CASSLGGPASYNEQFF
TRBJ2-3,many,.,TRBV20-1,TGCAGTGCTAGTGGGGCCTCTGGAGACTACACAGATACGCAGTATTTT,CSASGASGDYTDTQYF
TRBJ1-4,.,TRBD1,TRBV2,TGTGCCAGCAGTGGGACAGGGGAAAATGAAAAACTGTTTTTT,CASSGTGENEKLFF
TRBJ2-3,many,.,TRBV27,TGTGCCAGCAGTCGGTCAGCGGGCCCAAGCACAGATACGCAGTATTTT,CASSRSAGPSTDTQYF
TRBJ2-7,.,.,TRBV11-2,TGTGCCAGCAGCCGCAGTTTCGACAGCTACAATGAGCAGTACTTC,CASSRSFDSYNEQYF
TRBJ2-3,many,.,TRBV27,TGTGCCAGCAGTGCCCTCCGCCCTGGCACAGATACGCAGTATTTT,CASSALRPGTDTQYF
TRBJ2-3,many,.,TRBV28,TGTGCCAGCAGTCCCAGACTCCCCCTTGGCACAGATACGCAGTATTTT,CASSPRLPLGTDTQYF
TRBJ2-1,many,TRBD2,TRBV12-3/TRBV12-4,TGTGCCAGCAGGCCAGTAGCGGGAGGCTCCTACAATGAGCAGTTCTTC,CASRPVAGGSYNEQFF